A single sample is the source of the 17 T cell receptor beta chains below, sequenced in a study of T cell responses to AZD1222 COVID-19 vaccine. This table comes from immunoSEQ multiplex PCR, and its TCRdb copy is limited to in-frame clones, with some not included. The sample contains 110,000 or so clones, about nine tenths of which appear only once. This specimen consisted of peripheral blood, obtained on day 0 of AZD1222 vaccination. Source of these receptors: an adult in good health.

This clone was counted between two and nine times. This sequence joins TRBV4-2 and TRBJ1-1, with D possibly being TRBD1 (6 bases). This CDR3 has 15 amino acids. V lost 4 bases to trimming and J lost 3 bases, with 15 bases between them. Looked up from germline, CDR1 is LGHNA and CDR2 is YNFKEQ. Here the CDR3 DNA reads TGTGCCAGCAGCCTGGGAGGGGGAGGTGACACTGAAGCTTTCTTT. It encodes CASSLGGGGDTEAFF.

The chain carries TRBV4-2 and TRBJ1-4; D remains ambiguous. V was trimmed by 2 bases and J by 7 bases, leaving 8 bases between them. This CDR3 spans 13 amino acids. Germline V gives CDR1 LGHNA, CDR2 YNFKEQ. The CDR3 is CASSQRSGEKLFF. CDR3 nucleotides: TGTGCCAGCAGCCAACGCTCAGGTGAAAAACTGTTTTTT.

The V and J genes are TRBV4-1 and TRBJ2-1; the D is unclear. From germline, CDR1 is MGHRA and CDR2 YSYEKL. The CDR3 length is 12 residues. Deletions cut 6 bases from V and 7 bases from J, with 10 bases between. CDR3 in DNA: TGCGCCAGCAGTCTAACAGAGAATGAGCAGTTCTTC. Protein: CASSLTENEQFF.

The rearrangement joins TRBV6-9 to TRBJ1-2; no reliable D call. CDR3 length equals 13 residues. The germline gives CDR1 MNHGY, CDR2 SVAAGI. Deletions cut 6 bases from V and 4 bases from J, with 12 bases between. CDR3 sequence (DNA): TGTGCCAGCAGCCAGCGACTATCCTATGGCTACACCTTC. This gives the protein CASSQRLSYGYTF.

The gene calls are TRBV28 and TRBJ1-2, with unresolved D. The CDR3 consists of 11 residues. Germline V lookup: CDR1 MDHEN, CDR2 SYDVKM. V lost 6 bases to trimming and J lost 7 bases, with 9 bases between them. DNA for the CDR3: TGTGCCAGCAGATACCCCACTGGCTACACCTTC. This gives the protein CASRYPTGYTF.

The chain carries TRBV20-1 and TRBJ1-2; the D gene is possibly TRBD1 (6 bases). The CDR3 runs 13 residues. With 3 bases removed from V and 4 bases from J, the gap between germline ends came to 12 bases. Germline V gives CDR1 DFQATT, CDR2 SNEGSKA (reference sequence). CDR3 nucleotides: TGCAGTGCTAGTCCCCAGGGGCCCTATGGCTACACCTTC. It yields the protein CSASPQGPYGYTF.

This chain connects TRBV11-2 to TRBJ1-1; D possibly corresponds to TRBD1 (5 bases). CDR1 and CDR2 from the germline V gene are SGHAT and FQNNGV. Trimming stripped 3 bases from V and 2 bases from J, with 13 bases between. CDR3 length: 15 residues. The CDR3 DNA reads as TGTGCCAGCAGCTTGTGGGGCAGGGATAACACTGAAGCTTTCTTT. This translates into CASSLWGRDNTEAFF.

The CDR3 DNA sequence: TGTGCCAGCAGCCCCTACCAAGAGACCCAGTACTTC. Translation gives CASSPYQETQYF. V is TRBV7-9 and J is TRBJ2-5; D unresolved. The CDR3 totals 12 residues. V shed 5 bases and J shed 0 bases, with 4 bases lying between them. CDR1 and CDR2 from the germline V gene are SEHNR and FQNEAQ (reference sequence).

V and J are TRBV29-1 and TRBJ2-2; 10 bases fit TRBD2. Germline-derived CDR1 and CDR2 are SQVTM and ANQGSEA. The junction had 7 bases not matched to a gene; V was cut back by 7 bases and J by 5 bases. The CDR3 length is 14 residues. DNA of the CDR3: TGCAGCGCTAGGACTAGCGGAGCTACCGGGGAGCTGTTTTTT. Its protein is CSARTSGATGELFF.

The chain carries TRBV3-1 (or the pseudogene TRBV3-2) and TRBJ2-7; a weak D match, TRBD2 (6 bases). Germline CDR1 is LGHDT and CDR2 is YNNKEL (reference sequence). The CDR3 has 14 amino acids. Trimming cost V 1 base and J 2 bases, with 9 bases left between them. The CDR3 is CASSQGLAAYEQYF. The CDR3 DNA follows: TGTGCCAGCAGCCAAGGGTTAGCGGCCTACGAGCAGTACTTC.

The chain employs TRBV3-1 (or the pseudogene TRBV3-2) and TRBJ2-5; 7 bases agree with TRBD1. Germline CDR1 and CDR2: LGHDT and YNNKEL (reference sequence). The junction had 10 bases not matched to a gene; V was cut back by 4 bases and J by 5 bases. This CDR3 has 15 residues. The CDR3 DNA reads TGTGCCAGCAGCCCCATAGACAGGGATTCGGAGACCCAGTACTTC. Its protein product is CASSPIDRDSETQYF.

The rearrangement joins TRBV14 to TRBJ1-1; 7 nucleotides agree with TRBD1. The germline gives CDR1 SGHDN, CDR2 FVKESK. This CDR3 comprises 16 residues. Germline trimming cut 0 bases from V and 4 bases from J; bases unmatched to any gene: 8. The CDR3 loop is CASSQDLKGASTEAFF. CDR3 bases: TGTGCCAGCAGCCAAGATCTTAAGGGGGCAAGCACTGAAGCTTTCTTT. Variable domain in full (rest from reference TRBV14 and TRBJ1-1): EAGVTQFPSHSVIEKGQTVTLRCDPISGHDNLYWYRRVMGKEIKFLLHFVKESKQDESGMPNNRFLAERTGGTYSTLKVQPAELEDSGVYFCASSQDLKGASTEAFFGQGTRLTVV.

The chain couples TRBV10-3 to TRBJ2-1; TRBD2 is a possible D gene (6 bases). V lost 2 bases, J lost 8 bases, and 19 bases lay in between. The CDR3 runs 16 residues. Germline V CDR1 and CDR2: ENHRY, SYGVKD. For the CDR3, the DNA is TGTGCCATCAGTGAGCCGGCAGCGGGCCCTGGGGATGAGCAGTTCTTC. This gives the protein CAISEPAAGPGDEQFF.

The rearrangement uses TRBV12-5 and TRBJ2-3; 16 nucleotides agree with TRBD2. Germline V gene data show CDR1 as LGHNT and CDR2 as FRNRAP. The V segment lost 9 bases and the J segment 0 bases; nucleotides outside the gene matches: 9. The CDR3 extends over 18 amino acids. CDR3 DNA sequence: TGTGCTAGCAGCCTCGGGACTAGCGGGGGGGCTAGCACAGATACGCAGTATTTT. It is translated as CASSLGTSGGASTDTQYF.

This rearrangement joins TRBV5-4 to TRBJ2-3, with D possibly being TRBD2 (5 bases). From germline, CDR1 is SGHNT and CDR2 YYREEE (reference sequence). V lost 4 bases, J lost 6 bases, and 9 bases lay in between. The CDR3 covers 12 residues. The CDR3 protein is CASSPGGDTQYF. The CDR3 bases are TGTGCCAGCAGCCCGGGCGGGGATACGCAGTATTTT.

The V call is TRBV28, the J call TRBJ2-3; TRBD2 matches at 11 bases. Germline loops: CDR1 MDHEN, CDR2 SYDVKM. CDR3 length equals 16 residues. V lost 5 bases, J lost 5 bases, and 9 bases stayed unmatched. The CDR3: CASSPLAGGPGDTQYF. In DNA, the CDR3 is TGTGCCAGCAGTCCTTTAGCGGGAGGGCCGGGAGATACGCAGTATTTT.

The chain links TRBV27 to TRBJ2-7, with D tentatively TRBD1 (6 bases). The CDR3 loop spans 13 amino acids. Per germline, CDR1 MNHEY and CDR2 SMNVEV (reference sequence). The V and J ends lost 6 bases and 6 bases respectively, with 15 bases between them. Here the CDR3 DNA reads TGTGCCAGCAGCCCAGGGGAAAGCCCCGAGCAGTACTTC. Translated, it gives CASSPGESPEQYF.